A single sample is the source of the 12 T cell receptor beta chains below, sequenced in a study of cytomegalovirus exposure and HLA in healthy donors listed by TCRdb under 2017. Library creation used the immunoSEQ multiplex PCR assay. For the multiplex PCR, a mixture combining 60 forward primers for TCR Vbeta segments and 13 reverse primers for TCR Jbeta segments was used. TCRdb provides this immuneACCESS table in a form limited to in-frame rearrangements. Some clones are lacking; in checked studies, under half of them reflect an unresolved V gene, and why the rest are absent is not known. The table for this sample lists about 86,000 clones; roughly 72% of them were counted only once. Of the sample, 6.2% is held by the ten largest clones. What was sequenced was PBMCs. The source of these receptors is a woman aged 45-65 years in good health and CMV-seropositive.

The chain's CDR3 is CASSLAGQQETQYF. The CDR3, as DNA: TGTGCCAGCAGCCTTGCTGGACAGCAAGAGACCCAGTACTTC. The V call is TRBV11-1, the J call TRBJ2-5; perhaps TRBD1 as D (6 bases). Germline V lookup: CDR1 SGHAT, CDR2 FQDESV (reference sequence). This CDR3 spans 14 amino acids. The germline V and J ends were trimmed by 5 bases and 2 bases, with 12 bases remaining between them.

The CDR3 bases are TGCGCCAGCAGTGCCGCCCGGTCACGGGAGCAGTACTTC. It is translated as CASSAARSREQYF. The chain uses TRBV10-2 and TRBJ2-7; no definite D call. Looked up from germline, CDR1 is WSHSY and CDR2 is SAAADI. This CDR3 region has 13 residues. V was clipped by 4 bases and J by 7 bases, with 14 bases between them.

Concerning this clone itself: Germline and junction disagree at one end, which may indicate a read error. The genes are TRBV7-2 and TRBJ1-1; TRBD1 matches at 7 bases. The CDR3 is 15 amino acids. Germline CDR1 is SGHTA and CDR2 is FQGNSA. CDR3 bases: TGTGCCAGCAGCGAAACAGGGGCTGCGGCGACTGGAGCTTTCTTT. The encoded protein is CASSETGAAATGAFF.

The chain employs TRBV7-9 and TRBJ2-5; TRBD1 matches 7 bases. V lost 6 bases and J lost 3; bases outside the gene matches: 4. The CDR3 has 13 residues. Germline CDR1 SEHNR, CDR2 FQNEAQ (reference sequence). Here the CDR3 DNA reads TGTGCCAGCAGACTTGACAGGGAAGAGACCCAGTACTTC. Protein product: CASRLDREETQYF.

The chain joins TRBV28 to TRBJ1-2; possibly TRBD1 for D (6 bases). The germline V and J ends were trimmed by 4 bases and 4 bases, with 13 bases remaining between them. CDR3 length equals 14 residues. Germline CDR1 is MDHEN and CDR2 is SYDVKM. DNA of the CDR3: TGTGCCAGCAGTTCAACAGGGTCGGGCTATGGCTACACCTTC. It is translated as CASSSTGSGYGYTF.

The chain recombines TRBV5-1 with TRBJ1-1, with D perhaps TRBD1 (5 bases). Trimming removed 4 bases from V and 0 bases from J, with 10 bases in between. Germline V gene data show CDR1 as SGHRS and CDR2 as YFSETQ. The CDR3 is made up of 14 amino acids. CDR3 nucleotide sequence: TGCGCCAGCAGCCCCGCAGGGATGAACACTGAAGCTTTCTTT. This translates into CASSPAGMNTEAFF.

The chain joins TRBV9 to TRBJ1-5; D is possibly TRBD1 (6 bases). Per germline, CDR1 SGDLS and CDR2 YYNGEE. The CDR3 runs to 14 residues. The V end was cut by 3 bases, the J end by 6 bases, with 13 bases between. The CDR3 DNA sequence: TGTGCCAGCAGCGCGACAGGAGACAGTCAGCCCCAGCATTTT. Amino acid sequence: CASSATGDSQPQHF.

The V call is TRBV5-4, the J call TRBJ2-2; 8 bases agree with TRBD2. The CDR3 is 18 amino acids. CDR1 and CDR2 from the germline V gene are SGHNT and YYREEE (reference sequence). Germline trimming cut 4 bases from V and 0 bases from J; bases unmatched to any gene: 11. The DNA of the CDR3 is TGTGCCAGCAGCCCCGGGGGTAGCGGGGACGCGAACACCGGGGAGCTGTTTTTT. Translation gives CASSPGGSGDANTGELFF.

The chain has TRBV30 and TRBJ1-3; no definite D call. The germline V and J ends were trimmed by 0 bases and 1 base, with 4 bases remaining between them. The germline gives CDR1 GTSNPN, CDR2 SVGIG (reference sequence). The CDR3 length is 13 residues. The CDR3, as DNA: TGTGCCTGGAGTGTGGCTTCTGGAAACACCATATATTTT. Encoded protein: CAWSVASGNTIYF.

The chain employs TRBV18 and TRBJ1-5, with 10 bases aligning to TRBD1. CDR3 length: 16 residues. V lost 6 bases, J lost 6 bases, and 11 bases stayed unmatched. Germline CDR1 KGHSH, CDR2 LQKENI. The DNA for the CDR3 is TGTGCCAGCTCTCAGAACCGGGACAGGGGAGGTCAGCCCCAGCATTTT. It translates to CASSQNRDRGGQPQHF. The full variable domain, completed using reference TRBV18 and TRBJ1-5, is NAGVMQNPRHLVRRRGQEARLRCSPMKGHSHVYWYRQLPEEGLKFMVYLQKENIIDESGMPKERFSAEFPKEGPSILRIQQVVRGDSAAYFCASSQNRDRGGQPQHFGDGTRLSIL.

V is TRBV9 and J is TRBJ2-3, with unresolved D. The ends were cut back, 0 bases at V and 5 bases at J, with 4 bases in the middle. The CDR3 consists of 12 residues. Germline CDR1 reads SGDLS; CDR2 reads YYNGEE. The DNA of the CDR3 is TGTGCCAGCAGCGTAGGACAAGATACGCAGTATTTT. Protein sequence: CASSVGQDTQYF.

The sample holds a few counts of this clone. The chain uses TRBV15 and TRBJ2-1; maybe TRBD1 (6 bases). V was pared by 1 base and J by 4 bases, with 8 bases between. Germline lookup yields CDR1 LNHNV and CDR2 YYDKDF (reference sequence). This CDR3 region has 14 residues. The CDR3 here is CATSRAGQYNEQFF. The CDR3 DNA is TGTGCCACCAGCAGAGCCGGACAGTACAATGAGCAGTTCTTC.